This T cell receptor (beta chain) is from a study of regulatory T cells in long-lasting Graves disease. The CDR3 totals 15 residues. Germline CDR1 and CDR2: SGDLS and YYNGEE. Assembly of TCR beta libraries relied on iRepertoire HTBI primers together with Arm-PCR of CDR3 regions. TCRdb re-called the multiplex PCR reads with MiXCR, one entry per CDR3 protein. The sample consists of hundreds of thousands of distinct CDR3 sequences, under 20% of them appearing once. Time point noted: newly diagnosed GD, antithyroid drugs for less than 3 months. PBMC-derived RNA was used for the TCR library. Concerning this clonotype itself: Relative to the germline gene, one junction end is altered; a read error may explain this.

This same sample was also taken into another study, of T cells in Graves' hyperthyroidism and ophthalmopathy. That source notes: RT-PCR in the first round (using the HTBI primer set) targeted the TCR CDR3.

This rearrangement joins TRBV9 to TRBJ1-5; D is uncertain. This TCR was recovered from a woman aged 30 to 39 with Graves disease. The specimen was peripheral blood mononuclear cells (PBMCs), collected at new diagnosis, from a patient treated with antithyroid drugs. The CDR3 region is CSSSVEGTTGQPQHF. The CDR3 nucleotides are TGTTCCAGCAGCGTAGAGGGTACAACGGGACAGCCCCAGCATTTT.